This TCR beta chain was sequenced in a study of OX40 agonist ivuxolimab in advanced cancers. Only in-frame clones appear in the TCRdb table, and some are missing; sequencing was by immunoSEQ multiplex PCR. The sample holds over 15,000 clones, more than 60% seen once. V was pared by 4 bases and J by 1 base, with 10 bases between. CDR1 SGHNT and CDR2 YYREEE come from the germline V gene (reference sequence). The CDR3 runs 14 residues. The genes are TRBV5-4 and TRBJ2-3; tentatively, D is TRBD2 (5 bases). This material consisted of CD4+ or CD8+ T cells sorted from blood, taken in a trial of the OX40 agonist ivuxolimab. This TCR derives from an adult with an advanced solid tumor such as melanoma, head and neck, liver or kidney cancer. CDR3 loop: CASSREMGTDTQYF. Here the CDR3 DNA reads TGTGCCAGCAGCAGGGAGATGGGCACAGATACGCAGTATTTT. The whole variable domain, remainder taken from reference TRBV5-4 and TRBJ2-3, is ETGVTQSPTHLIKTRGQQVTLRCSSQSGHNTVSWYQQALGQGPQFIFQYYREEENGRGNFPPRFSGLQFPNYSSELNVNALELDDSALYLCASSREMGTDTQYFGPGTRLTVL.